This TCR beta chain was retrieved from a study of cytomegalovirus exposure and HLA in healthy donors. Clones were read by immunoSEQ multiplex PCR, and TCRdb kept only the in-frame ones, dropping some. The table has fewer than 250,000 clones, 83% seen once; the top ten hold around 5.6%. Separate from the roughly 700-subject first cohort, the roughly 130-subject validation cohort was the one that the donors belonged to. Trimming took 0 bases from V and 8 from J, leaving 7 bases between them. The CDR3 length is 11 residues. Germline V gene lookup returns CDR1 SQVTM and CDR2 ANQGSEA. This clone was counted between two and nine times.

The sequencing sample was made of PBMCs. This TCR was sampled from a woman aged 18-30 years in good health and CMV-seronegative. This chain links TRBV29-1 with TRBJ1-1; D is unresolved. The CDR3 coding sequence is TGCAGCGTTGAAGAGGTCAGGGAAGCTTTCTTT. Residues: CSVEEVREAFF.